Listed here are 26 T cell receptor beta chains from one sample, sequenced in a study of T-cell memory formation after mild COVID-19 (dated by TCRdb to the early 2020s). The method was 5' RACE. Sequencer: Illumina NovaSeq 6000. The raw public data were reprocessed by TCRdb itself: fastp quality trimming at Q25, MiXCR clonotype calling, in-frame beta chains only. Merged by CDR3 protein, the rows form single entries marked with the most common genes and DNA. The sample profile shows around 250,000 distinct CDR3 sequences; 16% of them were found once. The leading ten clones occupy 20% to 25% of the sample. The source material was PBMCs or a T cell subset sorted from them (not recorded which). These receptors all come from a man aged 18 to 30 who had mild COVID-19 (a few samples of this study predate the infection). The sample titles of this study are shuffled in the database, so cell type and time point are left out; the donor was told from shared clones.

This clonotype was counted between two and nine times. The chain carries TRBV20-1 and TRBJ2-1, with D hard to call. CDR3 length: 11 amino acids. V was trimmed by 6 bases and J by 3 bases, leaving 6 bases between them. CDR1 and CDR2 from the germline V gene are DFQATT and SNEGSKA (reference sequence). For the CDR3, the DNA is TGCAGTGCGAAATACTACAATGAGCAGTTCTTC. It specifies CSAKYYNEQFF.

The V gene is TRBV5-5, the J gene TRBJ2-3; a possible D gene is TRBD1 (6 bases). Germline CDR1 reads SGHKS; CDR2 reads YYEKEE (reference sequence). The CDR3 contains 16 residues. Trimming removed 1 base at V and 0 bases at J, with 12 bases between. The CDR3 DNA sequence: TGTGCCAGCAGCTTGTGGTCAGGGGAAAGCACAGATACGCAGTATTTT. Protein product: CASSLWSGESTDTQYF. The full variable domain, rest sourced from reference TRBV5-5 and TRBJ2-3, is DAGVTQSPTHLIKTRGQQVTLRCSPISGHKSVSWYQQVLGQGPQFIFQYYEKEERGRGNFPDRFSARQFPNYSSELNVNALLLGDSALYLCASSLWSGESTDTQYFGPGTRLTVL.

This clonotype was detected only a few times. The chain links TRBV27 to TRBJ2-5, with D possibly being TRBD2 (6 bases). The germline V and J ends were trimmed by 8 bases and 2 bases, with 18 bases remaining between them. From germline, CDR1 is MNHEY and CDR2 SMNVEV (reference sequence). The CDR3 extends over 15 amino acids. CDR3: CASSVGGRTQETQYF. The CDR3 coding sequence is TGTGCCAGCTCCGTGGGGGGTAGGACTCAAGAGACCCAGTACTTC.

The rearrangement links TRBV2 to TRBJ2-1; 10 bases agree with TRBD1. Trimming at V came to 7 bases and at J to 7 bases, leaving 4 bases not matched to a gene. The V gene's germline CDR1 is SNHLY and CDR2 FYNNEI. The CDR3 contains 13 residues. The CDR3 reads CASNGQGVNEQFF. The CDR3 nucleotides are TGTGCCAGCAACGGACAGGGGGTAAATGAGCAGTTCTTC.

This clonotype was counted between two and nine times. The chain uses TRBV4-3 and TRBJ2-5; D not resolved. This CDR3 comprises 15 residues. From germline, CDR1 is LGHNA and CDR2 YSLEER. The V end was cut by 1 base, the J end by 1 base, with 10 bases between. As DNA, the CDR3 is TGCGCCAGCAGCCAAGTGTACAGATCCCAAGAGACCCAGTACTTC. Residues: CASSQVYRSQETQYF.

This clonotype appeared a few times. The chain has TRBV4-1 and TRBJ1-1; 8 bases are a match to TRBD1. The CDR3 totals 13 residues. The germline CDR1 and CDR2 sequences are MGHRA and YSYEKL. V dropped 4 bases and J dropped 6; count of bases not matched to a gene: 4. The CDR3 nucleotides are TGCGCCAGCAGCCCAGGGGGCGCGCCTGAAGCTTTCTTT. It specifies CASSPGGAPEAFF.

The chain recombines TRBV7-9 with TRBJ1-3; D uncertain. V was cut by 1 base and J by 4 bases, with 5 bases left in between. This CDR3 region has 13 residues. Germline V gene lookup returns CDR1 SEHNR and CDR2 FQNEAQ (reference sequence). CDR3 sequence: CASSLEGGNTIYF. The DNA for the CDR3 is TGTGCCAGCAGCTTAGAGGGAGGAAACACCATATATTTT. Drawing the rest from reference TRBV7-9 and TRBJ1-3, the complete variable domain is DTGVSQNPRHKITKRGQNVTFRCDPISEHNRLYWYRQTLGQGPEFLTYFQNEAQLEKSRLLSDRFSAERPKGSFSTLEIQRTEQGDSAMYLCASSLEGGNTIYFGEGSWLTVV.

This clonotype was seen a handful of times. The chain recombines TRBV4-1 with TRBJ2-7; no clear D. CDR1 is MGHRA and CDR2 is YSYEKL in the germline V gene. V lost 8 bases and J lost 3, with 17 bases in between. This CDR3 region has 14 residues. The CDR3 sequence is CASRRYLPSYEQYF. The CDR3 bases are TGCGCCAGCCGCCGCTATCTTCCCAGCTACGAGCAGTACTTC.

The V and J genes are TRBV4-1 and TRBJ2-1, with TRBD2 identical over 14 bases. Trimming took 1 base from V and 5 from J; bases not matched to a gene: 1. The CDR3 runs 16 residues. Germline V gives CDR1 MGHRA, CDR2 YSYEKL. The CDR3 sequence: CASSQGTSGGNNEQFF. The CDR3, as DNA: TGCGCCAGCAGCCAAGGGACTAGCGGGGGGAACAATGAGCAGTTCTTC.

Only a few counts were recorded for this clonotype. This sequence joins TRBV20-1 and TRBJ1-4; 12 bases match TRBD1. Trimming cost V 3 bases and J 8 bases; bases outside gene matches: 4. CDR1 is DFQATT, CDR2 SNEGSKA, per germline (reference sequence). The CDR3 covers 14 residues. The CDR3 nucleotides read TGCAGTGCTAGGGAGGGGACAGGGGGCGAAAAACTGTTTTTT. Translating gives CSAREGTGGEKLFF.

The chain uses TRBV5-1 and TRBJ2-3; 12 bases agree with TRBD1. Trimming cost V 4 bases and J 6 bases; bases outside gene matches: 6. This CDR3 comprises 15 residues. Looked up from germline, CDR1 is SGHRS and CDR2 is YFSETQ. The CDR3: CASSAWDRGLDTQYF. The CDR3 nucleotides are TGCGCCAGCAGCGCCTGGGACAGGGGGCTTGATACGCAGTATTTT.

A few counts support this clonotype. CDR3: CASSLGSLETQYF. The CDR3 DNA is TGTGCCAGCAGTTTGGGTAGCCTAGAGACCCAGTACTTC. The genes are TRBV12-3 or TRBV12-4 and TRBJ2-5; unclear D gene. V gave up 3 bases and J gave up 4 bases, with 9 bases separating them. This CDR3 has 13 residues.

The chain links TRBV4-1 to TRBJ2-2, with D hard to call. Looked up from germline, CDR1 is MGHRA and CDR2 is YSYEKL. This CDR3 is built from 14 residues. V shed 0 bases and J shed 7 bases, with 9 bases lying between them. The CDR3 loop is CASSQEGFGGELFF. DNA for the CDR3: TGCGCCAGCAGCCAAGAAGGGTTCGGCGGGGAGCTGTTTTTT.

This clonotype has just a few counts. The chain couples TRBV6-2 or TRBV6-3 to TRBJ2-7, with D possibly called TRBD1 or TRBD2 (5 bases each). Trimming removed 0 bases at V and 1 base at J, with 13 bases between. The CDR3 contains 16 residues. The V gene's germline CDR1 is MNHEY and CDR2 SVGEGT. CDR3 coding DNA: TGTGCCAGCAGTTACTCGATTACCTGGGGGTCCTACGAGCAGTACGTC. Translated, it gives CASSYSITWGSYEQYV.

The V call is TRBV18, the J call TRBJ1-1, with D possibly TRBD1 on 5 matching bases. Germline V gene data show CDR1 as KGHSH and CDR2 as LQKENI. The CDR3 is 12 residues long. V was clipped by 6 bases and J by 11 bases, with 16 bases between them. As DNA, the CDR3 is TGTGCCAGCTCCCCTGCCGGGGCGGGGGCTTTCTTT. It translates to CASSPAGAGAFF.

This sequence joins TRBV2 and TRBJ1-1; D unclear. This CDR3 spans 14 amino acids. Looked up from germline, CDR1 is SNHLY and CDR2 is FYNNEI. The germline V and J ends were trimmed by 5 bases and 4 bases, with 14 bases remaining between them. CDR3 region: CASSLTREGTEAFF. The CDR3 DNA reads TGTGCCAGCAGTTTAACTCGGGAAGGCACTGAAGCTTTCTTT.

The sample holds many counts of this clonotype. The rearrangement links TRBV12-3 or TRBV12-4 to TRBJ1-2; D is undetermined. The CDR3 runs 12 residues. V lost 1 base and J 8 bases, leaving 8 bases between the germline ends. The CDR3 bases are TGTGCCAGCAGTTTAGGGTGGGAAGGCTACACCTTC. Translating gives CASSLGWEGYTF.

The V and J genes are TRBV10-1 and TRBJ2-3; D perhaps matches TRBD2 (5 bases). CDR1 and CDR2 from the germline V gene are WNHNN and SYGVQD (reference sequence). V was cut by 4 bases and J by 5 bases, with 10 bases left in between. The CDR3 covers 13 residues. CDR3 DNA: TGCGCCAGCAGTGGGGAGACGGGAGATACGCAGTATTTT. This gives the protein CASSGETGDTQYF.

The J gene is TRBJ1-1, the V gene TRBV27; TRBD1 aligns across 7 bases. V dropped 6 bases and J dropped 6; count of bases not matched to a gene: 10. This CDR3 region has 14 residues. From germline, CDR1 is MNHEY and CDR2 SMNVEV (reference sequence). In DNA form, the CDR3 reads TGTGCCAGCAGCGTGACAGGGTTTAGCGCTGAAGCTTTCTTT. It encodes CASSVTGFSAEAFF.

The chain is built from TRBV27 and TRBJ2-5; D might be TRBD1 (6 bases). V was pared by 1 base and J by 6 bases, with 9 bases between. CDR1 is MNHEY, CDR2 SMNVEV, per germline (reference sequence). CDR3 size: 13 residues. CDR3 coding DNA: TGTGCCAGCAGTTTATGGCAGGGGAAGACCCAGTACTTC. This encodes CASSLWQGKTQYF.

The table lists this clonotype with a few counts. The chain links TRBV7-8 to TRBJ2-4; no clear D gene. Trimming removed 2 bases at V and 9 bases at J, with 29 bases between. This CDR3 spans 19 amino acids. The germline V gene encodes CDR1 SGHVS and CDR2 FQNEAQ. CDR3 coding DNA: TGTGCCAGCAGCTTATATACCGGAGTTGGAGACGGGCCAAAAGGCATTCAGTACTTC. Translated: CASSLYTGVGDGPKGIQYF.

The chain joins TRBV6-2 or TRBV6-3 to TRBJ2-4, with unresolved D. The V gene lost 3 bases and the J gene lost 7 bases, with 16 bases spanning the gap. This CDR3 comprises 15 residues. Germline V lookup: CDR1 MNHEY, CDR2 SVGEGT. The CDR3 loop reads CASSYVMGPRNIQYF. CDR3 nucleotides: TGTGCCAGCAGTTATGTTATGGGCCCGCGGAACATTCAGTACTTC.

This clonotype was detected a few times. At one boundary the junction diverges from the germline segment, which might be a read error. The J gene is TRBJ2-2, the V gene TRBV7-9, with 7 bases identical to TRBD1. Germline assignment: CDR1 SEHNR and CDR2 FQNEAQ (reference sequence). The CDR3 is 15 residues long. CDR3 nucleotides: TGTGCCAGCAGCTGGGGACAGATGAACGCCGGGGAGCTGTTTTTT. The encoded protein is CASSWGQMNAGELFF.

This clonotype was picked up many times. The chain recombines TRBV7-2 with TRBJ2-3; D unresolved. Germline-derived CDR1 and CDR2 are SGHTA and FQGNSA. This CDR3 spans 14 amino acids. V was trimmed by 5 bases and J by 0 bases, leaving 9 bases between them. CDR3 sequence (DNA): TGTGCCAGCAGCCTGACCATGAGCACAGATACGCAGTATTTT. This gives the protein CASSLTMSTDTQYF.

The chain combines TRBV28 with TRBJ1-5; D is unclear. This CDR3 region has 14 residues. The germline gives CDR1 MDHEN, CDR2 SYDVKM. Trimming left V 2 bases short and J 6 bases short, with 11 bases between. CDR3 sequence: CASSLLGVIQPQHF. The CDR3 DNA reads as TGTGCCAGCAGTTTACTTGGGGTTATTCAGCCCCAGCATTTT.

This clonotype came up a few times. This chain connects TRBV7-9 to TRBJ2-1; 8 positions agree with TRBD2. Germline CDR1 is SEHNR and CDR2 is FQNEAQ (reference sequence). The CDR3 is 15 residues long. The junction had 11 bases not matched to a gene; V was cut back by 5 bases and J by 8 bases. Written as DNA, the CDR3 is TGTGCCAGCAGCCAGGGACTAGTTGTGTCACATGAGCAGTTCTTC. Amino acid sequence: CASSQGLVVSHEQFF.